This note documents a single T cell receptor beta chain sequence. What it binds is unknown. Produced via immunoSEQ multiplex PCR; TCRdb's table is partial and in-frame only. The sample includes tens of thousands of clones, roughly 93% of them seen just once. The sample is drawn from a study of graft-versus-host responses after intestinal transplantation. Study-wide results and caveats: Graft-donor T cell macrochimerism coincided with high graft-versus-host to host-versus-graft clonal ratios in allografts. Recipient marrow held GvH clones, some first seen in ileum or blood.

J was trimmed by 0 bases and V by 5 bases; bases with no gene match: 6. Per germline, CDR1 SEHNR and CDR2 FQNEAQ (reference sequence). The CDR3 runs 15 residues. Material: unstimulated CD4+ T cells sorted from spleen or lymph node cells, obtained before transplant. The source of this sequence is a human donor who was the organ donor for an intestinal transplant. This sequence joins TRBV7-9 and TRBJ2-7, with TRBD2 matching over 8 bases. The CDR3 region is CASSPSGGGSYEQYF. The CDR3 coding sequence is TGTGCCAGCAGCCCATCGGGAGGGGGCTCCTACGAGCAGTACTTC.